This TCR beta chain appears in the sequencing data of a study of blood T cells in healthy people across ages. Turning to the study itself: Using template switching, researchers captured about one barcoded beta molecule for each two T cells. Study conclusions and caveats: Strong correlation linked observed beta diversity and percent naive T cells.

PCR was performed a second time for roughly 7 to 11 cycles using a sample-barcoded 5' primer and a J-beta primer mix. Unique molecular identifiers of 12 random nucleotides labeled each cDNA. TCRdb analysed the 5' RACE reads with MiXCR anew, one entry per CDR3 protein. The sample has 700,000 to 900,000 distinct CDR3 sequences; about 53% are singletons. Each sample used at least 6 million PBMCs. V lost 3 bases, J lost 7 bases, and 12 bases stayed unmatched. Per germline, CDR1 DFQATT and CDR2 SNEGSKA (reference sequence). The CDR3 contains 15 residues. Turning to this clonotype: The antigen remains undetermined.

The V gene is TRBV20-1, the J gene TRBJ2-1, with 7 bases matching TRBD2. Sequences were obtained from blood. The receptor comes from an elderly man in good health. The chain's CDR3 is CSARRPLGGLNEQFF. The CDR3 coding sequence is TGCAGTGCTAGGCGTCCGCTGGGAGGGTTGAATGAGCAGTTCTTC.